What follows are 17 T cell receptor beta chains derived from one specimen sequenced in a study of shared T cell receptors in the human thymus. The repertoire was sequenced with immunoSEQ multiplex PCR; TCRdb's copy has only in-frame clones and lacks some. Here the sample spans about 660,000 clones, 70% to 90% being singletons. These data also formed part of another study, on human thymus T cells.

Sequencing input: thymocytes. These receptors all come from a boy in the first two years of life with a congenital heart defect.

The rearrangement joins TRBV30 to TRBJ1-1; 8 positions match TRBD1. CDR1 and CDR2 (germline): GTSNPN, SVGIG (reference sequence). J was trimmed by 5 bases and V by 2 bases; bases with no gene match: 16. The CDR3 sequence is 17 residues long. Here the CDR3 DNA reads TGTGCCTGGAGTCTTCCTCACGGGACAGGCAATAGGACTGAAGCTTTCTTT. It codes for CAWSLPHGTGNRTEAFF.

CDR3: CASSLASGPTGPLNTEAFF. In DNA form, the CDR3 reads TGTGCCAGCAGCTTGGCATCCGGCCCCACAGGACCTCTGAACACTGAAGCTTTCTTT. The rearrangement uses TRBV5-4 and TRBJ1-1; D possibly corresponds to TRBD1 (5 bases). The CDR3 is made up of 19 amino acids. CDR1 SGHNT and CDR2 YYREEE come from the germline V gene (reference sequence). V was cut by 0 bases and J by 0 bases, with 21 bases left in between.

The chain couples TRBV21-1 to TRBJ1-5. TRBV21-1 is recorded as a pseudogene. This CDR3 comprises 12 residues. The CDR3: CASSKGREPQHF. CDR3 DNA: TGTGCCAGCAGCAAAGGGAGGGAGCCCCAGCATTTT.

The genes are TRBV7-3 and TRBJ2-2; 8 bases line up with TRBD2. V gave up 4 bases and J gave up 5 bases; unmatched junction bases: 6. Looked up from germline, CDR1 is SGHTA and CDR2 is FQGTGA. There are 15 residues in the CDR3. CDR3 coding DNA: TGTGCCAGCAGCTCGCGGGGGGCGGGTACCGGGGAGCTGTTTTTT. It encodes CASSSRGAGTGELFF.

The chain combines TRBV7-9 with TRBJ1-5, with D perhaps TRBD1 (6 bases). V was cut by 3 bases and J by 7 bases, with 19 bases left in between. This CDR3 has 16 amino acids. Germline CDR1 is SEHNR and CDR2 is FQNEAQ (reference sequence). CDR3 in DNA: TGTGCCAGCAGCTTTTTTGGCCCTGGGGGCCGACAGCCCCAGCATTTT. This gives the protein CASSFFGPGGRQPQHF.

The genes are TRBV18 and TRBJ2-4, with unresolved D. Germline CDR1 KGHSH, CDR2 LQKENI. V dropped 2 bases and J dropped 4 bases, with 21 bases sitting between them. The CDR3 totals 18 residues. DNA for the CDR3: TGTGCCAGCTCACCAAAGGAGTGGTTAGAGTTCCCTAAAAACATTCAGTACTTC. Protein product: CASSPKEWLEFPKNIQYF.

V and J are TRBV7-8 and TRBJ1-2; 8 nucleotides match TRBD1. The V segment lost 3 bases and the J segment 7 bases; nucleotides outside the gene matches: 13. CDR1 and CDR2 from the germline V gene are SGHVS and FQNEAQ. This CDR3 has 16 residues. This CDR3 reads CASSLRQGSRLRGYTF. CDR3 nucleotides: TGTGCCAGCAGCTTGCGACAGGGGTCTAGGTTACGTGGCTACACCTTC.

The rearrangement links TRBV7-9 to TRBJ2-3; 9 nucleotides match TRBD2. J gave up 0 bases and V 2 bases, and 9 bases lay outside the gene matches. CDR1 SEHNR and CDR2 FQNEAQ come from the germline V gene (reference sequence). CDR3 length equals 18 residues. The CDR3 nucleotides are TGTGCCAGCAGCTTATCATCGGCTAGCGGGGTAAGCACAGATACGCAGTATTTT. The encoded protein is CASSLSSASGVSTDTQYF. The full variable domain, completed using reference TRBV7-9 and TRBJ2-3, is DTGVSQNPRHKITKRGQNVTFRCDPISEHNRLYWYRQTLGQGPEFLTYFQNEAQLEKSRLLSDRFSAERPKGSFSTLEIQRTEQGDSAMYLCASSLSSASGVSTDTQYFGPGTRLTVL.

The chain carries TRBV4-3 and TRBJ2-1; 12 bases agree with TRBD2. The germline V gene encodes CDR1 LGHNA and CDR2 YSLEER. The CDR3 has 17 amino acids. Trimming cost V 2 bases and J 0 bases; bases outside gene matches: 2. In DNA, the CDR3 is TGCGCCAGCAGCCAACTGACTAGCGGGAGCTCCTACAATGAGCAGTTCTTC. Translating it yields CASSQLTSGSSYNEQFF.

The genes are TRBV2 and TRBJ1-1; D is unresolved. Germline V gene data show CDR1 as SNHLY and CDR2 as FYNNEI. This CDR3 spans 14 amino acids. V was shortened by 6 bases and J by 0 bases, with 11 bases between the two germline ends. Written as DNA, the CDR3 is TGTGCCAGCAGACCGGGAGATATGAACACTGAAGCTTTCTTT. Translating gives CASRPGDMNTEAFF. Combining the CDR3 with reference TRBV2 and TRBJ1-1 gives the whole variable domain EPEVTQTPSHQVTQMGQEVILRCVPISNHLYFYWYRQILGQKVEFLVSFYNNEISEKSEIFDDQFSVERPDGSNFTLKIRSTKLEDSAMYFCASRPGDMNTEAFFGQGTRLTVV.

The chain links TRBV6-1 to TRBJ1-5; TRBD1 is a possible D gene (5 bases). V gave up 2 bases and J gave up 7 bases, with 15 bases separating them. Per germline, CDR1 MNHNS and CDR2 SASEGT. This CDR3 is built from 15 residues. The chain's CDR3 is CASSEKGRGGQPQHF. CDR3 sequence (DNA): TGTGCCAGCAGTGAAAAAGGACGTGGGGGGCAGCCCCAGCATTTT.

This clone appeared a single time. The chain carries TRBV7-6 and TRBJ2-7, with 14 nucleotides matching TRBD2. The germline CDR1 and CDR2 sequences are SGHVS and FNYEAQ. J lost 5 bases, V lost 5 bases, and 5 bases had no gene match. This CDR3 comprises 15 residues. CDR3 DNA: TGTGCCAGCAGCCAGGGACTAGCGGGAGAGGACGAGCAGTACTTC. This sequence encodes CASSQGLAGEDEQYF.

This chain uses TRBV5-4 with TRBJ2-3, with 7 bases identical to TRBD2. Germline lookup yields CDR1 SGHNT and CDR2 YYREEE (reference sequence). The CDR3 is 14 residues long. Trimming took 7 bases from V and 0 from J; bases not matched to a gene: 5. CDR3 sequence reads: CASCNSGSTDTQYF. The DNA of the CDR3 is TGTGCCAGCTGTAATAGCGGGAGCACAGATACGCAGTATTTT. The full variable domain, with the rest looked up from reference TRBV5-4 and TRBJ2-3, is ETGVTQSPTHLIKTRGQQVTLRCSSQSGHNTVSWYQQALGQGPQFIFQYYREEENGRGNFPPRFSGLQFPNYSSELNVNALELDDSALYLCASCNSGSTDTQYFGPGTRLTVL.

The rearrangement links TRBV4-3 to TRBJ1-2, with D maybe TRBD1 (6 bases). V lost 1 base and J 5 bases, leaving 8 bases between the germline ends. Germline lookup yields CDR1 LGHNA and CDR2 YSLEER. The CDR3 extends over 13 amino acids. The CDR3 spells CASSQAGEYGYTF. The CDR3 nucleotides are TGCGCCAGCAGCCAAGCAGGGGAGTATGGCTACACCTTC.

The rearrangement uses TRBV5-1 and TRBJ2-1; D might be TRBD2 (5 bases). CDR3 size: 13 residues. Germline values: CDR1 SGHRS, CDR2 YFSETQ. The ends were cut back, 4 bases at V and 5 bases at J, with 10 bases in the middle. CDR3 amino acids: CASSSSEDNEQFF. The CDR3 nucleotides read TGCGCCAGCAGCAGCTCGGAGGACAATGAGCAGTTCTTC.

CDR3 sequence reads: CASRQLAGSYNEQFF. The CDR3 bases are TGTGCCAGCAGACAACTAGCGGGGTCCTACAATGAGCAGTTCTTC. The rearrangement uses TRBV28 and TRBJ2-1, with 10 nucleotides matching TRBD2. Per germline, CDR1 MDHEN and CDR2 SYDVKM. With V trimmed by 6 bases and J by 1 base, 3 bases remained unmatched. The CDR3 contains 15 residues.

The chain combines TRBV5-6 with TRBJ2-7; 8 bases agree with TRBD2. The V segment lost 4 bases and the J segment 4 bases; nucleotides outside the gene matches: 10. Germline V gene data show CDR1 as SGHDT and CDR2 as YYEEEE. The CDR3 consists of 15 residues. The CDR3 DNA follows: TGTGCCAGCAGCGGGGACGGGAGGGCCGGTTACGAGCAGTACTTC. This codes for CASSGDGRAGYEQYF. The full variable domain, with the rest looked up from reference TRBV5-6 and TRBJ2-7, is DAGVTQSPTHLIKTRGQQVTLRCSPKSGHDTVSWYQQALGQGPQFIFQYYEEEERQRGNFPDRFSGHQFPNYSSELNVNALLLGDSALYLCASSGDGRAGYEQYFGPGTRLTVT.